These 21 T cell receptor beta chains came from one sample sequenced in a study of CD8 T cells in ankylosing spondylitis. TCRdb reprocessed the 5' RACE reads with MiXCR, giving one entry per CDR3 protein. The sample consists of a few hundred thousand distinct CDR3 sequences, 20% of them appearing once. Sequences were obtained from blood, either unsorted or a sorted T cell fraction (not recorded which). These receptors all come from a male donor with ankylosing spondylitis or in good health (not recorded which).

The J gene is TRBJ1-1, the V gene TRBV11-2, with 8 bases matching TRBD1. Looked up from germline, CDR1 is SGHAT and CDR2 is FQNNGV. The CDR3 has 15 amino acids. V shed 3 bases and J 1 base; nucleotides not matched to a gene: 4. CDR3 residues: CASSFAGQGNTEAFF. In nucleotides, the CDR3 is TGTGCCAGCAGCTTCGCCGGACAGGGGAACACTGAAGCTTTCTTT. Combining the CDR3 with reference TRBV11-2 and TRBJ1-1 gives the whole variable domain EAGVAQSPRYKIIEKRQSVAFWCNPISGHATLYWYQQILGQGPKLLIQFQNNGVVDDSQLPKDRFSAERLKGVDSTLKIQPAKLEDSAVYLCASSFAGQGNTEAFFGQGTRLTVV.

In its sample, this clonotype was seen a few times. The V gene is TRBV21-1, the J gene TRBJ1-3; TRBD1, the table's D call, lacks a check against the DNA. TRBV21-1 is recorded as a pseudogene. The CDR3 runs to 17 residues. CDR3 nucleotide sequence: TGTGCCAGCAGCAAAAAAGGGACAGAGCGCTCTGGAAACACCATATATTTT. This sequence encodes CASSKKGTERSGNTIYF.

This clonotype has ten or more counts. CDR3 protein: CASSLKGPMEKLFF. In DNA form, the CDR3 reads TGCGCCAGCAGCTTGAAAGGCCCCATGGAAAAACTGTTTTTT. The chain uses TRBV5-1 and TRBJ1-4; D is unresolved. This CDR3 has 14 residues. The ends were cut back, 1 base at V and 8 bases at J, with 12 bases in the middle. The V gene's germline CDR1 is SGHRS and CDR2 YFSETQ.

V gene TRBV28 combines with J gene TRBJ2-7; D perhaps matches TRBD1 (5 bases). The germline V gene has CDR1 MDHEN and CDR2 SYDVKM. The CDR3 consists of 13 residues. V was trimmed by 8 bases and J by 0 bases, leaving 11 bases between them. This chain's CDR3 is CASCRQNSYEQYV. In nucleotides, the CDR3 is TGTGCCAGCTGTCGACAGAACTCCTACGAGCAGTACGTC.

V usage is TRBV29-1 and J usage is TRBJ2-1; D is unresolved. The CDR3 consists of 16 residues. Germline V gene data show CDR1 as SQVTM and CDR2 as ANQGSEA. V was clipped by 6 bases and J by 0 bases, with 18 bases between them. The CDR3 nucleotides are TGCAGCGTGTCCCTGAGTCAGTCGAGCTCCTACAATGAGCAGTTCTTC. Translated: CSVSLSQSSSYNEQFF.

This chain uses TRBV6-5 with TRBJ2-4; perhaps TRBD1 as D (5 bases). Germline values: CDR1 MNHEY, CDR2 SVGAGI. V was pared by 2 bases and J by 1 base, with 12 bases between. The CDR3 spans 16 residues. Here the CDR3 DNA reads TGTGCCAGCAGTTACGCTCAGTCAGGGGCCAAAAACATTCAGTACTTC. Protein product: CASSYAQSGAKNIQYF.

The gene calls are TRBV5-1 and TRBJ1-2; D is unclear. CDR3 length: 13 amino acids. The V gene lost 0 bases and the J gene lost 3 bases, with 6 bases spanning the gap. Germline CDR1 SGHRS, CDR2 YFSETQ. The CDR3 region is CASSLGKDYGYTF. CDR3 in DNA: TGCGCCAGCAGCTTGGGGAAAGACTATGGCTACACCTTC.

The V call is TRBV28, the J call TRBJ1-2, with no clear D. The germline V gene has CDR1 MDHEN and CDR2 SYDVKM. CDR3 size: 15 residues. The V and J ends lost 5 bases and 0 bases respectively, with 13 bases between them. The CDR3 coding sequence is TGTGCCAGCAGTAGGGCCGCCTCCCCTAACTATGGCTACACCTTC. Translating it yields CASSRAASPNYGYTF.

V is TRBV7-9 and J is TRBJ2-2; TRBD2 agrees at 8 bases. Germline V CDR1 and CDR2: SEHNR, FQNEAQ (reference sequence). The CDR3 length is 16 residues. With V trimmed by 3 bases and J by 5 bases, 8 bases remained unmatched. CDR3 bases: TGTGCCAGCAGCTTTTCCGGGACTAGTCGAACCGGGGAGCTGTTTTTT. Translated: CASSFSGTSRTGELFF. The full variable domain, its missing parts supplied by reference TRBV7-9 and TRBJ2-2, is DTGVSQNPRHKITKRGQNVTFRCDPISEHNRLYWYRQTLGQGPEFLTYFQNEAQLEKSRLLSDRFSAERPKGSFSTLEIQRTEQGDSAMYLCASSFSGTSRTGELFFGEGSRLTVL.

The chain has TRBV10-3 and TRBJ1-2; no definite D call. Per the germline V gene, CDR1 is ENHRY and CDR2 is SYGVKD. The CDR3 extends over 15 amino acids. V was trimmed by 4 bases and J by 1 base, leaving 13 bases between them. The CDR3 region has the DNA TGTGCCATCAGTGCCATCCTAAGGCGTAACTATGGCTACACCTTC. Protein: CAISAILRRNYGYTF.

Only a few counts were recorded for this clonotype. The chain combines TRBV5-1 with TRBJ2-1; no definite D call. Looked up from germline, CDR1 is SGHRS and CDR2 is YFSETQ. V was shortened by 3 bases and J by 5 bases, with 21 bases between the two germline ends. The CDR3 contains 17 residues. The CDR3 coding sequence is TGCGCCAGCAGCTCGCCCGAGGTCGCGTTGAGGAACAATGAGCAGTTCTTC. Translation: CASSSPEVALRNNEQFF.

The V and J genes are TRBV3-1 and TRBJ1-5; D unresolved. V gave up 0 bases and J gave up 0 bases, with 21 bases separating them. CDR3 length equals 20 residues. Germline V gives CDR1 LGHDT, CDR2 YNNKEL (reference sequence). The CDR3 protein is CASSQEPLLGRLHSNQPQHF. As DNA, the CDR3 is TGTGCCAGCAGCCAAGAACCTCTGCTAGGGAGACTCCATAGCAATCAGCCCCAGCATTTT.

This clonotype has a count of ten or more. The rearrangement joins TRBV6-1 to TRBJ1-5; D gene unclear. Germline V gene sequence: CDR1 MNHNS, CDR2 SASEGT. V dropped 1 base and J dropped 0 bases, with 7 bases sitting between them. The CDR3 sequence is 15 residues long. CDR3 sequence reads: CASSEVAYSNQPQHF. In nucleotides, the CDR3 is TGTGCCAGCAGTGAAGTAGCATATAGCAATCAGCCCCAGCATTTT.

This clonotype was picked up a small number of times. The V and J genes are TRBV15 and TRBJ2-2, with TRBD1 matching 12 bases. Germline V gene sequence: CDR1 LNHNV, CDR2 YYDKDF (reference sequence). Unmatched junction bases numbered 6, after V lost 3 bases and J lost 1 base. The CDR3 covers 18 residues. The CDR3 protein is CATSSTGTGGGNTGELFF. The DNA for the CDR3 is TGTGCCACCAGCAGTACCGGGACAGGGGGCGGGAACACCGGGGAGCTGTTTTTT.

This clonotype was picked up a small number of times. The chain carries TRBV9 and TRBJ2-2; 8 bases line up with TRBD1. V trimming: 1 base; J trimming: 6 bases; junction bases outside the gene matches: 17. The CDR3 sequence is 19 residues long. The germline gives CDR1 SGDLS, CDR2 YYNGEE. DNA of the CDR3: TGTGCCAGCAGCGTAACGGACAGGGCAAGGTCTACGTCGGCCGGGGAGCTGTTTTTT. It encodes CASSVTDRARSTSAGELFF.

This clonotype was detected only a few times. The chain links TRBV6-1 to TRBJ2-5; D is possibly TRBD1 (5 bases). Germline V gene lookup returns CDR1 MNHNS and CDR2 SASEGT. Deletions cut 5 bases from V and 3 bases from J, with 10 bases between. This CDR3 comprises 13 residues. The CDR3 nucleotides are TGTGCCAGCAGTACCAGGGCTAAAGAGACCCAGTACTTC. The encoded protein is CASSTRAKETQYF.

This chain connects TRBV27 to TRBJ2-1; D gene uncertain. The V gene's germline CDR1 is MNHEY and CDR2 SMNVEV (reference sequence). V lost 7 bases and J lost 2, with 12 bases in between. This CDR3 region has 14 residues. CDR3 sequence (DNA): TGTGCCAGCACCCCAGGTGGCCCCTACAATGAGCAGTTCTTC. The encoded protein is CASTPGGPYNEQFF.

This clonotype was seen a few times. The rearrangement links TRBV27 to TRBJ2-1, with 11 bases matching TRBD2. Trimming took 3 bases from V and 5 from J; bases not matched to a gene: 3. The germline gives CDR1 MNHEY, CDR2 SMNVEV (reference sequence). This CDR3 has 15 amino acids. CDR3 protein: CASSFGTSGNNEQFF. In DNA, the CDR3 is TGTGCCAGCAGTTTTGGGACTAGCGGAAACAATGAGCAGTTCTTC.

This clonotype came up a few times. The DNA for the CDR3 is TGCAGTGCTAGAGATGCGGACAGGGGGCTTGAGACCCAGTACTTC. It translates to CSARDADRGLETQYF. V and J are TRBV20-1 and TRBJ2-5, with 11 bases matching TRBD1. Germline V gene data show CDR1 as DFQATT and CDR2 as SNEGSKA (reference sequence). The CDR3 has 15 residues. V trimming: 0 bases; J trimming: 5 bases; junction bases outside the gene matches: 5.

This clonotype was counted a single time. The genes are TRBV11-2 and TRBJ2-1; D may match TRBD1 or TRBD2 (5 bases each). V gave up 3 bases and J gave up 3 bases, with 12 bases separating them. The CDR3 has 15 residues. Germline-derived CDR1 and CDR2 are SGHAT and FQNNGV. This chain's CDR3 is CASSFDKGSYNEQFF. CDR3 nucleotides: TGTGCCAGCAGCTTTGATAAGGGGAGCTACAATGAGCAGTTCTTC.

The chain has TRBV14 and TRBJ1-2, with D uncertain. Trimming removed 1 base from V and 7 bases from J, with 13 bases in between. Germline V CDR1 and CDR2: SGHDN, FVKESK. This CDR3 has 14 residues. CDR3 amino acids: CASSQGFWAFGYTF. The CDR3 coding sequence is TGTGCCAGCAGCCAAGGGTTCTGGGCCTTTGGCTACACCTTC.